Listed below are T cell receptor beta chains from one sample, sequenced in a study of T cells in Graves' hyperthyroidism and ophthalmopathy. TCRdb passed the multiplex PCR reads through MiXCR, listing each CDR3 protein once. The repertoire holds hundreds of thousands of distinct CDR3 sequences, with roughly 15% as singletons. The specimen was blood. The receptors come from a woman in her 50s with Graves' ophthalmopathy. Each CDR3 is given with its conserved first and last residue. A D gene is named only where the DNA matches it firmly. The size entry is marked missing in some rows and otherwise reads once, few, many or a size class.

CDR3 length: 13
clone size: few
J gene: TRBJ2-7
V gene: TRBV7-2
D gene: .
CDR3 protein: CANSSLIAYEQYF
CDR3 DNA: TGTGCCAACAGCTCCCTGATTGCCTACGAGCAGTACTTC

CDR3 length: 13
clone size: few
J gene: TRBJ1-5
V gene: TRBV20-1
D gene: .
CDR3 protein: CSAEGGHMEPQHF
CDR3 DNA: TGCAGTGCTGAGGGGGGACATATGGAGCCCCAGCATTTT

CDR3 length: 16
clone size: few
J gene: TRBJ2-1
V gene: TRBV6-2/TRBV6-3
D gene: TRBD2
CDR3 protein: CASSYKVGGSNNEQFF
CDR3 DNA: TGTGCCAGCAGTTACAAGGTGGGCGGGAGTAACAATGAGCAGTTCTTC

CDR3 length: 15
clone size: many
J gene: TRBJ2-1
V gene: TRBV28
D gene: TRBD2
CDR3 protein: CASSSIAGVTNEQFF
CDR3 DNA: TGTGCCAGCAGTTCGATAGCGGGAGTGACGAATGAGCAGTTCTTC

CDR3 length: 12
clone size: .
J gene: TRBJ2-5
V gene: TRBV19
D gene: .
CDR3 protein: CASSTGWETQYF
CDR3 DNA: TGTGCCAGTAGTACAGGTTGGGAGACCCAGTACTTC

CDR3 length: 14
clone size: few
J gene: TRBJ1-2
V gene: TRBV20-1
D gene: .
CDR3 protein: CSARLGGAGYGYTF
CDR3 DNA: TGCAGTGCTAGACTTGGGGGAGCGGGGTATGGCTACACCTTC

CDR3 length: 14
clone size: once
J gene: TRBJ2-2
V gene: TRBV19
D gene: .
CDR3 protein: CASSILLGGGELFF
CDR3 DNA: TGTGCCAGTAGTATACTTCTTGGGGGCGGGGAGCTGTTTTTT

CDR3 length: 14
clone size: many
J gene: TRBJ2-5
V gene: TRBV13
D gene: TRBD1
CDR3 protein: CASSSDRGQETQYF
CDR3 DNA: TGTGCCAGCAGCTCAGACAGGGGTCAAGAGACCCAGTACTTC

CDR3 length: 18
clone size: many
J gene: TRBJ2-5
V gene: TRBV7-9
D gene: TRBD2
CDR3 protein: CASSLVGLAGFGEETQYF
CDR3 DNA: TGTGCCAGCAGCTTAGTTGGTCTAGCGGGATTTGGGGAAGAGACCCAGTACTTC

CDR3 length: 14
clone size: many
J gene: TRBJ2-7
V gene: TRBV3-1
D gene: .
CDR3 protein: CASSPLASGGEQYF
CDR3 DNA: TGTGCCAGCAGCCCACTAGCAAGTGGTGGCGAGCAGTACTTC

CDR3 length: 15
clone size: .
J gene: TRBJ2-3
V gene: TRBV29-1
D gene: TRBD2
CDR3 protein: CSVDFLGGRAVRRYF
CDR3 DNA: TGCAGCGTTGATTTCTTGGGCGGGAGGGCCGTACGTCGGTATTTT

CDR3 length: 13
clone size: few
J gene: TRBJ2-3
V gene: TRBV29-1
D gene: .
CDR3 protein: CSAERSSTDTQYF
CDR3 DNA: TGCAGCGCCGAACGGTCAAGCACAGATACGCAGTATTTT

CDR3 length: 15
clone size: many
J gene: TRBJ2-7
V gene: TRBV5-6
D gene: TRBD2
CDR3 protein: CASSLATSGRREQYF
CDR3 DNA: TGTGCCAGCAGCTTGGCGACTAGCGGGAGGCGCGAGCAGTACTTC

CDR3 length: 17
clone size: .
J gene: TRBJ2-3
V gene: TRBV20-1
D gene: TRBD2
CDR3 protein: CSATGTSGSIRTDTQYF
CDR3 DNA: TGCAGTGCAACCGGGACTAGCGGGAGTATAAGAACAGATACGCAGTATTTT

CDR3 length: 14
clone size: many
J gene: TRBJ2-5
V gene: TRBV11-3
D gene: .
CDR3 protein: CASSFFRNQETQYF
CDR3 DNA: TGTGCCAGCAGCTTTTTCCGGAACCAAGAGACCCAGTACTTC

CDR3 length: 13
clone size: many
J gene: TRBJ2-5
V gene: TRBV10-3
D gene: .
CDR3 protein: CAISGERQETQYF
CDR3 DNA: TGTGCCATCAGTGGAGAGCGCCAAGAGACCCAGTACTTC

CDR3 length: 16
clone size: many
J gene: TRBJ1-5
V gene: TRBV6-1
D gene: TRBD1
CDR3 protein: CASSLTGGTSNQPQHF
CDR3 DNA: TGTGCCAGCAGCCTAACAGGGGGCACTAGCAATCAGCCCCAGCATTTT

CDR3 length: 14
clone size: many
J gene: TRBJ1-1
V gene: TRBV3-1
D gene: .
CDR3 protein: CASTRSLTATEAFF
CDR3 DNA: TGTGCCAGCACAAGATCCTTAACAGCCACTGAAGCTTTCTTT

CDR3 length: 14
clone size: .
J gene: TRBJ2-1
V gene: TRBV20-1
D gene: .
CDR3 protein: CSAVSTGTNNEQFF
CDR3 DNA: TGCAGTGCCGTGTCAACAGGCACGAACAATGAGCAGTTCTTC

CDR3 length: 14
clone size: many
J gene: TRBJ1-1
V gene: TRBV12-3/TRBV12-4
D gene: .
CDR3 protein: CASSLALSNTEAFF
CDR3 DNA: TGTGCCAGCAGTTTAGCACTGTCGAACACTGAAGCTTTCTTT

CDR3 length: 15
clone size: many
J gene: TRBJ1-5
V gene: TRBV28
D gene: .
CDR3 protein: CASSSGFRGNQPQHF
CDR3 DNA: TGTGCCAGCAGTTCGGGGTTTCGAGGCAATCAGCCCCAGCATTTT

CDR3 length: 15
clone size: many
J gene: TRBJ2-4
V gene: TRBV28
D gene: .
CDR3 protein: CASRNLRGRGNIQYF
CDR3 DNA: TGTGCCAGCAGAAACCTCCGGGGTCGCGGAAACATTCAGTACTTC

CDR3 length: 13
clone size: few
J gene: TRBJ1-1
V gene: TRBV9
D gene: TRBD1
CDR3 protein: CASEGEGAAEAFF
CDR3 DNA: TGTGCCAGCGAGGGGGAGGGGGCGGCTGAAGCTTTCTTT

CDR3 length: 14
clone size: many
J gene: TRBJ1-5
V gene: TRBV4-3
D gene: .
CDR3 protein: CASSQDPINQPQHF
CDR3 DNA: TGCGCCAGCAGCCAAGACCCTATAAATCAGCCCCAGCATTTT

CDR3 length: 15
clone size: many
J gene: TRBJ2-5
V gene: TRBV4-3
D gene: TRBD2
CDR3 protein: CASSTRLAGEETQYF
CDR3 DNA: TGCGCCAGCAGCACCCGACTAGCGGGAGAGGAGACCCAGTACTTC

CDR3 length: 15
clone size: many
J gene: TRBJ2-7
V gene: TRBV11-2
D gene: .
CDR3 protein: CASSRLQGKTYEQYF
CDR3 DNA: TGTGCCAGCAGCAGATTGCAGGGGAAAACCTACGAGCAGTACTTC

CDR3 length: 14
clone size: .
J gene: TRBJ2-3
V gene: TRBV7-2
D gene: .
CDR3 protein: CASSLGRGRDTQYF
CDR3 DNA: TGTGCCAGCAGCTTAGGCAGGGGAAGAGATACGCAGTATTTT

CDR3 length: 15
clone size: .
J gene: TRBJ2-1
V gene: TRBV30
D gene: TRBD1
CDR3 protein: CAWSLGQGFYNEQFF
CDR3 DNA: TGTGCCTGGAGTTTGGGACAGGGCTTCTACAATGAGCAGTTCTTC

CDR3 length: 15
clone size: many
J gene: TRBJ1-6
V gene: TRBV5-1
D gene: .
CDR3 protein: CASSFSRVDNSPLHF
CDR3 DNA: TGCGCCAGCAGCTTCTCCAGGGTCGATAATTCACCCCTCCACTTT

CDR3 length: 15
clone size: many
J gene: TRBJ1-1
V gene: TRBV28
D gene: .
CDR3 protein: CASSLAGAKATEAFF
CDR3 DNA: TGTGCCAGCAGTTTAGCTGGGGCGAAAGCCACTGAAGCTTTCTTT

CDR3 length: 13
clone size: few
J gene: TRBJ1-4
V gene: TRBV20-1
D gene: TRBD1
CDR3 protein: CSVWDSDNERLFF
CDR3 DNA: TGCAGTGTTTGGGACAGCGATAATGAAAGACTGTTTTTT

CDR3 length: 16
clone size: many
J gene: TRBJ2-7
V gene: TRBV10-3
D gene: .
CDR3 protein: CAISEDRGTSSYEQYF
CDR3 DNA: TGTGCCATCAGTGAGGATCGGGGGACCTCCTCCTACGAGCAGTACTTC

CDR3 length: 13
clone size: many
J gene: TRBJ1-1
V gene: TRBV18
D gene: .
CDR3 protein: CASSADLNTEAFF
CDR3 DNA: TGTGCCAGCTCAGCTGACTTGAACACTGAAGCTTTCTTT

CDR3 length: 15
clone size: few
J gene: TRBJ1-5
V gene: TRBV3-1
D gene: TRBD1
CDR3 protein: CASSPGTASNQPQHF
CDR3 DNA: TGTGCCAGCAGCCCCGGGACAGCTAGCAATCAGCCCCAGCATTTT

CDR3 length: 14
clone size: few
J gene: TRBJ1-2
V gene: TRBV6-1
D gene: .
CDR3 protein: CASTIDQGFYGYTF
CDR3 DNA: TGTGCCAGCACTATAGACCAGGGCTTCTATGGCTACACCTTC

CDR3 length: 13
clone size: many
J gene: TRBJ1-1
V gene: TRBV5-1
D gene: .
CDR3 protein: CASSWVLNTEAFF
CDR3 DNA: TGCGCCAGCAGCTGGGTCCTGAACACTGAAGCTTTCTTT

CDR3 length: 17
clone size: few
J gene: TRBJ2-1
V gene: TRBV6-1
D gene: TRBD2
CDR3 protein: CASSPPSGRAGYNEQFF
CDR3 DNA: TGTGCCAGCAGTCCCCCTAGCGGGAGGGCCGGGTACAATGAGCAGTTCTTC